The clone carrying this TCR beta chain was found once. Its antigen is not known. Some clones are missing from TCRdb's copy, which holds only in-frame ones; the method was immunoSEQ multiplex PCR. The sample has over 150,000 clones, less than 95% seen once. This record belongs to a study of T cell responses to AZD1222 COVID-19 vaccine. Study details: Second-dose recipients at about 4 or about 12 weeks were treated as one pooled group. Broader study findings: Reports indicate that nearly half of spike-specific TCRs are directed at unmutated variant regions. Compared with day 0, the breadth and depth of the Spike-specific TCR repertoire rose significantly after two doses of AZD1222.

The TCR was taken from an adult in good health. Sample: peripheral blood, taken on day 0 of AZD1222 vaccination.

For the CDR3, the DNA is TGTGCCAGCCCCTTCCAGAGGTTCAAGAGCTCCTACAATGAGCAGTTCTTC. This encodes CASPFQRFKSSYNEQFF. This chain uses TRBV11-3 with TRBJ2-1; D unresolved. This CDR3 region has 17 residues. V lost 8 bases, J lost 0 bases, and 20 bases lay in between. Germline V gene sequence: CDR1 SGHNT, CDR2 YENEEA.